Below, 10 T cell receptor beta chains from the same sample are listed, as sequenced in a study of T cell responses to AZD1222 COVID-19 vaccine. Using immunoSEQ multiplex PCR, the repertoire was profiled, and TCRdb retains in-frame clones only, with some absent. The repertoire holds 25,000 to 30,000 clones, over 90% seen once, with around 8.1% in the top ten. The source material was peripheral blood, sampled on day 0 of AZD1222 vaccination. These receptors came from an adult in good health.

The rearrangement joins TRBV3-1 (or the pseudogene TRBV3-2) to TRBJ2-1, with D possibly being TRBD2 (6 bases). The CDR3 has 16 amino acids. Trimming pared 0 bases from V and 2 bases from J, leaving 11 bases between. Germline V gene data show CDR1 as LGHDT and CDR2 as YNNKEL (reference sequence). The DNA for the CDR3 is TGTGCCAGCAGCCAAGATGCGGGGCGAACCTACAATGAGCAGTTCTTC. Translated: CASSQDAGRTYNEQFF.

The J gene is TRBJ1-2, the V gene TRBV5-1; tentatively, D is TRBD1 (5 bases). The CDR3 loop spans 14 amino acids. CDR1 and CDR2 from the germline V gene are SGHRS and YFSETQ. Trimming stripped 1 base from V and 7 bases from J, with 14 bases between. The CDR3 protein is CASSLTPTGSGYTF. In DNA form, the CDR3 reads TGCGCCAGCAGCTTGACGCCCACAGGCTCTGGCTACACCTTC.

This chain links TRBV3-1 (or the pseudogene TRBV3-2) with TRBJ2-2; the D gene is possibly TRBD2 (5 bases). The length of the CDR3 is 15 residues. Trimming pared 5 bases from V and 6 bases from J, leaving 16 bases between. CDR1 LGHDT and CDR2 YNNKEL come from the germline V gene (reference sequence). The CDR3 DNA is TGTGCCAGCAGCGACTACCGATTATGGGCCGGGGAGCTGTTTTTT. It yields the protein CASSDYRLWAGELFF.

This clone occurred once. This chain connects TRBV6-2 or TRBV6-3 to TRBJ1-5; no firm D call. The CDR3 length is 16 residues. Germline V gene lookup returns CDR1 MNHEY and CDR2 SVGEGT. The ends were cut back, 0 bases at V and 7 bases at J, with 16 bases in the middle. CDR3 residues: CASSYSSGQERQPQHF. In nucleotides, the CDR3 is TGTGCCAGCAGTTACTCGAGCGGCCAGGAAAGACAGCCCCAGCATTTT.

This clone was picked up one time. This CDR3 reads CASSLTGVTNEKLFF. CDR3 nucleotide sequence: TGTGCCAGCAGCCTTACAGGGGTAACTAATGAAAAACTGTTTTTT. The chain is built from TRBV5-6 and TRBJ1-4; TRBD1 matches 7 bases. Germline-derived CDR1 and CDR2 are SGHDT and YYEEEE. The CDR3 covers 15 residues. V shed 4 bases and J 1 base; nucleotides not matched to a gene: 4.

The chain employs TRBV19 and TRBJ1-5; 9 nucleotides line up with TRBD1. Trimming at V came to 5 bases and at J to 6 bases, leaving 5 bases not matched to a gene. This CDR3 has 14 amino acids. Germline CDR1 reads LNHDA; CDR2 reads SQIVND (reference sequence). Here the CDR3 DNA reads TGTGCCAGTAGTCCAGGACAGGGGACTCAGCCCCAGCATTTT. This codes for CASSPGQGTQPQHF.

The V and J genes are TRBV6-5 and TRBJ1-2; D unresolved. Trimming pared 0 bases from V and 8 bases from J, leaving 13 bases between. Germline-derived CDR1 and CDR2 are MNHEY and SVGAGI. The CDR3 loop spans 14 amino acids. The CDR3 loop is CASSYSGSNGGYTF. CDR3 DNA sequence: TGTGCCAGCAGTTACTCCGGCAGTAACGGCGGCTACACCTTC.

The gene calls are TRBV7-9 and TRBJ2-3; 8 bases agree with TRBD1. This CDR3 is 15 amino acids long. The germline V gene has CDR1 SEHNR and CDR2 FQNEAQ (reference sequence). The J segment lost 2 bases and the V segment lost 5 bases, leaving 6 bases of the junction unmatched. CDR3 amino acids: CASSLWTGNTDTQYF. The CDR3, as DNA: TGTGCCAGCAGCCTATGGACAGGGAACACAGATACGCAGTATTTT.

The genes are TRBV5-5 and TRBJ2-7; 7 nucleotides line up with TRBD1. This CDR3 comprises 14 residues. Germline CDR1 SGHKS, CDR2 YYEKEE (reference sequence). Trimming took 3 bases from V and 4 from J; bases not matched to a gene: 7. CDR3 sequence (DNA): TGTGCCAGCAGCTATACTACAGGGGTTTACGAGCAGTACTTC. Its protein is CASSYTTGVYEQYF.

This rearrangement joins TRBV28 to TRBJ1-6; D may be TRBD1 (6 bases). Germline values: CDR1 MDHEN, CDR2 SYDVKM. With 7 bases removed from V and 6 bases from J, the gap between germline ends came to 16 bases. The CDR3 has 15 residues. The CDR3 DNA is TGTGCCAGCATTTTTTCACAGGGACCTAATTCACCCCTCCACTTT. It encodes CASIFSQGPNSPLHF.